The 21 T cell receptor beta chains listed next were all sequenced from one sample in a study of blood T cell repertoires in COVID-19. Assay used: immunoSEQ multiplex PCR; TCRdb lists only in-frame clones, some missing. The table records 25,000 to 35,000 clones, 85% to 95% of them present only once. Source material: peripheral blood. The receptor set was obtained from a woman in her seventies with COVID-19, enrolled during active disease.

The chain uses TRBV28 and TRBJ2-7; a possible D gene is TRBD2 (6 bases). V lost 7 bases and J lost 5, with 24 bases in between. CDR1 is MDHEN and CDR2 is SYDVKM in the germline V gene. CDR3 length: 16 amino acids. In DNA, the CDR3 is TGTGCCAGCACCGACCATTCGGCGGGGAGCCTCGACGAGCAGTACTTC. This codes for CASTDHSAGSLDEQYF.

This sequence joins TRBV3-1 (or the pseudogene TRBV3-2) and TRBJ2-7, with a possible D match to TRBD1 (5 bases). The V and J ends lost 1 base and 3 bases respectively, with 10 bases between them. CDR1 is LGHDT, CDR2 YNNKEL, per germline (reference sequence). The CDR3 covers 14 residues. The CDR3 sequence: CASSQGTRVYEQYF. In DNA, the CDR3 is TGTGCCAGCAGCCAAGGTACCAGGGTCTACGAGCAGTACTTC.

Here the CDR3 reads CASSQTGIGEKLFF. The CDR3 DNA reads as TGTGCCAGCAGTCAGACAGGGATAGGGGAAAAACTGTTTTTT. The V and J genes are TRBV2 and TRBJ1-4; 7 bases are a match to TRBD1. The CDR3 loop spans 14 amino acids. With 5 bases clipped from V and 8 bases from J, the junction kept 8 bases outside the gene matches. CDR1 and CDR2 (germline): SNHLY, FYNNEI.

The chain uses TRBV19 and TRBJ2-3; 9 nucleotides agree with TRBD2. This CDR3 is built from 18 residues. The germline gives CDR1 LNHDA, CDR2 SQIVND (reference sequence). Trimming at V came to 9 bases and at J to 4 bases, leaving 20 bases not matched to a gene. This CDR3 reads CASSPTRAAGGPSDTQYF. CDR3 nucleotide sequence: TGTGCCAGCTCTCCGACACGCGCGGCGGGAGGGCCGTCAGATACGCAGTATTTT.

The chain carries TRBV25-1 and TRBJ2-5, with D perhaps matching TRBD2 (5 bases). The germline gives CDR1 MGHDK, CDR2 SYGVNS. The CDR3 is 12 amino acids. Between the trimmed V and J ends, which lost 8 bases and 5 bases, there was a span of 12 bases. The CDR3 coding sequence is TGTGCCAGCCCCCGGGGTGGGGAGACCCAGTACTTC. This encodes CASPRGGETQYF.

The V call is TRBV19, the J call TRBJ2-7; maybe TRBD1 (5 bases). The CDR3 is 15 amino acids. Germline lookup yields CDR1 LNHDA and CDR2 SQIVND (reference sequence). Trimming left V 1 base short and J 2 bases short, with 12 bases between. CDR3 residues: CASSIALGQTYEQYF. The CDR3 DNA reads TGTGCCAGTAGTATAGCCCTAGGACAAACCTACGAGCAGTACTTC.

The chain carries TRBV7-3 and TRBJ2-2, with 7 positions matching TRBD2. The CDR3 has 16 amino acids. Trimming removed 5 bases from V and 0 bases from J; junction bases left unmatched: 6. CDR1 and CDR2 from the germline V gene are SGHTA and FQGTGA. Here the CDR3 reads CASSHTSVANTGELFF. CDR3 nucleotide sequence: TGTGCCAGCAGCCATACTAGCGTCGCGAACACCGGGGAGCTGTTTTTT. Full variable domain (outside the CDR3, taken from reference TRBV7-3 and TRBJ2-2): GAGVSQTPSNKVTEKGKYVELRCDPISGHTALYWYRQSLGQGPEFLIYFQGTGAADDSGLPNDRFFAVRPEGSVSTLKIQRTERGDSAVYLCASSHTSVANTGELFFGEGSRLTVL.

This CDR3 is CATSRIGGEKLFF. Here the CDR3 DNA reads TGTGCCACCAGCAGGATAGGAGGCGAAAAACTGTTTTTT. J is TRBJ1-4 and V is TRBV15; D unresolved. Germline V gene data show CDR1 as LNHNV and CDR2 as YYDKDF (reference sequence). The CDR3 covers 13 residues. Trimming stripped 3 bases from V and 8 bases from J, with 10 bases between.

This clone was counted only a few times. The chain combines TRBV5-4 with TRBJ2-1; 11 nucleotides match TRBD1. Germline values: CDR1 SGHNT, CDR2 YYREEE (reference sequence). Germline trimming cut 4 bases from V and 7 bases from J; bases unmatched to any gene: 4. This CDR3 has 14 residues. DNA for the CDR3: TGTGCCAGCAGCGAGGGACAGGGGGTAAATGAGCAGTTCTTC. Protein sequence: CASSEGQGVNEQFF.

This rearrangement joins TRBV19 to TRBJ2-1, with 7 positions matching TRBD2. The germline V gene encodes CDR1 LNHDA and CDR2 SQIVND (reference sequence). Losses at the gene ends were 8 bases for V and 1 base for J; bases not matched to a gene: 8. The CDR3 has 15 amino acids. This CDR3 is CASQLTSASYNEQFF. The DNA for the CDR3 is TGTGCCAGTCAACTCACTAGCGCTTCCTACAATGAGCAGTTCTTC.

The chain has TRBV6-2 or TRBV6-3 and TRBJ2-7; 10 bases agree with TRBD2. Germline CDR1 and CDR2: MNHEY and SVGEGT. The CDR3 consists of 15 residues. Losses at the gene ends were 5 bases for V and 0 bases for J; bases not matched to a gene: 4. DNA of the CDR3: TGTGCCAGCAGTCCAGCGGGAGGGCTCTCCTACGAGCAGTACTTC. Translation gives CASSPAGGLSYEQYF.

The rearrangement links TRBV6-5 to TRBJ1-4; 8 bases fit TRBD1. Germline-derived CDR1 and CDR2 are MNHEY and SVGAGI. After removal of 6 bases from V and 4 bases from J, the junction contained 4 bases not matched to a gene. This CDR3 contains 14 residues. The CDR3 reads CASSRTGINEKLFF. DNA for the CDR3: TGTGCCAGCAGCAGGACAGGGATTAATGAAAAACTGTTTTTT.

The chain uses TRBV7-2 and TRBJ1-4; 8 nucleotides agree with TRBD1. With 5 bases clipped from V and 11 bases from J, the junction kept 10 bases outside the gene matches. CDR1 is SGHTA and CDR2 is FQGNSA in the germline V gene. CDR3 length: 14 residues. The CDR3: CASSPPAGGLKLFF. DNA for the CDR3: TGTGCCAGCAGCCCCCCCGCAGGGGGCCTGAAACTGTTTTTT.

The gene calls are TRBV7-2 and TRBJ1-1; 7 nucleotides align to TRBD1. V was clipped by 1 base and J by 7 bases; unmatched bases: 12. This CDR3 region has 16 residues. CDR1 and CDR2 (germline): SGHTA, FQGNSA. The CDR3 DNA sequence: TGTGCCAGCAGCTTAGTGCAGGGGGTCTTCGAGGGTGAAGCTTTCTTT. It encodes CASSLVQGVFEGEAFF.

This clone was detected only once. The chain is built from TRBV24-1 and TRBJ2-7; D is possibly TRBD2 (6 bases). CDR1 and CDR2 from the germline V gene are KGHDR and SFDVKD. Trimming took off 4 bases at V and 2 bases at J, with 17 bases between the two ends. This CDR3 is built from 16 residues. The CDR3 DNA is TGTGCCACCAGTGAAGGGGACTCCTGGAGGGCCTACGAGCAGTACTTC. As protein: CATSEGDSWRAYEQYF.

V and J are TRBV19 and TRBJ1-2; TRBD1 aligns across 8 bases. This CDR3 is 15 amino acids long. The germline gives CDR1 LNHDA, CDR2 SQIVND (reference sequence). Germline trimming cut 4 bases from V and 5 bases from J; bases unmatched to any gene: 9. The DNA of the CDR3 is TGTGCCAGTAGTACGACAGGGGCCGCCGGTTATGGCTACACCTTC. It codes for CASSTTGAAGYGYTF.

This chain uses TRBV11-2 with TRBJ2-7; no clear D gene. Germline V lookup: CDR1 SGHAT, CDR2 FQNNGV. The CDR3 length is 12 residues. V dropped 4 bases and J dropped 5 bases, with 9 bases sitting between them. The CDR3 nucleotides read TGTGCCAGCAGCTGGAGTATTGACGAGCAGTACTTC. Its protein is CASSWSIDEQYF.

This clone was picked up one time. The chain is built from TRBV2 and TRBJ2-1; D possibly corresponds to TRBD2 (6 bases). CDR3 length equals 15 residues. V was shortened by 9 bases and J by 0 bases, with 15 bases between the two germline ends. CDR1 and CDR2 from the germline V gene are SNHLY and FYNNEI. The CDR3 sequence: CASRVAESSYNEQFF. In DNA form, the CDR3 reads TGTGCCAGTCGGGTAGCGGAGAGCTCCTACAATGAGCAGTTCTTC.

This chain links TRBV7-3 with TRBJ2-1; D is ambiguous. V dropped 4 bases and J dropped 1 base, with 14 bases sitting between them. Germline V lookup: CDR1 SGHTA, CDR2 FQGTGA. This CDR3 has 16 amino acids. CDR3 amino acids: CASSSLPENSYNEQFF. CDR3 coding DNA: TGTGCCAGCAGCTCCCTCCCCGAGAATTCCTACAATGAGCAGTTCTTC.

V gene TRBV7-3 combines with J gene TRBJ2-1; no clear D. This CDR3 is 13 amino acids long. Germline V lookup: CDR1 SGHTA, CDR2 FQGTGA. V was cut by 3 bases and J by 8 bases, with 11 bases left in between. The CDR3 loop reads CASSFNPSDEQFF. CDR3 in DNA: TGTGCCAGCAGCTTTAACCCCAGCGATGAGCAGTTCTTC.

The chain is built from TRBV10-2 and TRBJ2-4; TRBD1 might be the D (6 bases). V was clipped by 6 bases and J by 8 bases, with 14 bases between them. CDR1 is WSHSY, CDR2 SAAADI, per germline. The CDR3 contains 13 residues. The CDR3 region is CASRTGTEDIQYF. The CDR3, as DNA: TGCGCCAGCAGGACAGGTACGGAGGACATTCAGTACTTC.